A selection of T cell receptor beta chains follows, all from one sample in a study of T cell repertoires in cytomegalovirus infection. The antigens of these receptors remain unknown. TCRdb reanalysed the reads using MiXCR and keeps one entry per CDR3 protein. The table has hundreds of thousands of distinct CDR3 sequences, 25% to 40% seen once. This sample comprised cultured CD8+ T cells from PBMCs, obtained from culture after CMV antigen stimulation. The receptors originated from a human donor in good health (CMV status not recorded). Some clones in this sample may be carry-over from other donors' samples. The conserved cysteine and the conserved F or W are not part of the CDR3 here. Each record gives: V gene, J gene, D gene, CDR3 protein. The D gene is left open where the match is weak.

TRBV3-1	TRBJ2-1	.	ASSQAGLYNEQF
TRBV12-3/TRBV12-4	TRBJ1-1	.	ASSFVQENTEAF
TRBV7-8	TRBJ1-5	TRBD1	ASSLARTGYSNQPQH
TRBV29-1	TRBJ1-2	.	SVVREGSEGPNYGYT
TRBV19	TRBJ2-7	.	ASSIQGTYEQY
TRBV7-9	TRBJ1-4	TRBD1	ASSQGAVNEKLF
TRBV7-6	TRBJ2-1	.	ASSPRGGATGNEQF
TRBV27	TRBJ2-3	TRBD2	AIGDGGVDTQY
TRBV9	TRBJ2-3	TRBD1	ASSVAGGQGITDTQY
TRBV7-9	TRBJ2-5	.	ASSLGHNQETQY
TRBV20-1	TRBJ1-4	TRBD1	SARHRGTNEKLF
TRBV7-8	TRBJ2-3	TRBD1	ASSLAGTAFTDTQY
TRBV6-6	TRBJ1-1	.	ASSDLPGLQLGHMNTEAF